The entry that follows covers one T cell receptor beta chain sequence. The sample originates from a study of blood T cell repertoires in COVID-19. About the research overall: From the United States, Italy and Spain came samples of acute and convalescent COVID-19. PBMCs, B-cell-depleted T cells, or T cells provided the cDNA or gDNA that made up the material.

Per the original data handling: Using reference gene primer amplification, nucleated cell counts were estimated. The table came from immunoSEQ multiplex PCR; TCRdb's copy has only in-frame clones and leaves some out. For V, J and clone size, that table is used; D and trimming come from the DNA. The data show 150,000 to 200,000 clones, 70% to 90% seen once. This CDR3 has 12 amino acids. Germline CDR1 and CDR2: SQVTM and ANQGSEA. V was trimmed by 5 bases and J by 8 bases, leaving 13 bases between them. This sequence joins TRBV29-1 and TRBJ2-1; D is perhaps TRBD1 (5 bases). This TCR was sampled from a woman aged 70 to 79 with acute or convalescent COVID-19. The sample was peripheral blood. CDR3 loop: CSVNRRIDEQFF. The CDR3 DNA follows: TGCAGCGTTAACAGGAGAATCGATGAGCAGTTCTTC.